This TCR beta chain was captured in a study of cytomegalovirus exposure and HLA in healthy donors. Overall study: A prior study identified approximately 120 million unique TCR beta sequences from some 180 million T cells. The study's findings and limits: Analyses of presence and absence presupposed an approximately uniform sequencing depth across donors. Later work found most CMV-associated TCR beta chains apparently HLA-restricted.

To note about this clone: The target antigen is unknown.

The CDR3 contains 15 residues. CDR1 and CDR2 (germline): SGHVS, FQNEAQ. The ends were cut back, 7 bases at V and 7 bases at J, with 20 bases in the middle. Vbeta (60) and Jbeta (13) primers were used in the PCR. Sequencing used immunoSEQ multiplex PCR; TCRdb keeps in-frame clones, though not all of them. This table has about 120,000 clones, roughly 76% appearing once. This rearrangement joins TRBV7-8 to TRBJ2-1; D is perhaps TRBD1 (5 bases). Material: PBMCs. The TCR was taken from a man between 25 and 39 years old in good health and CMV-seronegative. CDR3 sequence (DNA): TGTGCCAGCACTCTCGACCGGATGGGGCCGAATGAGCAGTTCTTC. It encodes CASTLDRMGPNEQFF.